This is a list of T cell receptor beta chains from one sample in a study of T cell changes during pregnancy in multiple sclerosis. The repertoire was sequenced with immunoSEQ multiplex PCR; TCRdb's copy has only in-frame clones and lacks some. The table lists around 85,000 clones, over 80% of them singletons. Sequenced material: PBMCs, taken in the first trimester of pregnancy. The receptors here all came from a female donor in good health, serving as a control in a pregnancy study. Some clones in this sample may be carry-over from other donors' samples. CDR3s include the opening cysteine and the closing phenylalanine or tryptophan. A D gene is named only where the DNA matches it firmly.

j_gene | v_gene | d_gene | CDR3nt | CDR3aa
TRBJ1-2 | TRBV5-3 | . | TGTGCCAGAACCTCACGATGGGCCCTCTGTCCAATTGACTATGGCTACACCTTC | CARTSRWALCPIDYGYTF
TRBJ1-2 | TRBV14 | . | TGTGCCAGCAGCCAAGGTGTGGGGCGCGAAGGCTACACCTTC | CASSQGVGREGYTF
TRBJ2-7 | TRBV7-2 | TRBD2 | TGTGCCAGCAGCTACATAGCGGGTCCCTACGAGCAGTACTTC | CASSYIAGPYEQYF
TRBJ1-2 | TRBV28 | . | TGTGCCAGCAGCCAAATACAGGGTCGGTATGGCTACACCTTC | CASSQIQGRYGYTF
TRBJ2-7 | TRBV7-2 | TRBD1 | TGTGCCAGCAGCCCCCCTCGGGGACAGGGGACCTACGAGCAGTACTTC | CASSPPRGQGTYEQYF
TRBJ1-1 | TRBV28 | TRBD1 | TGTGCCAGCAGTTTCCCGGGACAGGGGGCGTTGAGGGCTTTCTTT | CASSFPGQGALRAFF
TRBJ1-2 | TRBV5-1 | . | TGCGCCAGCAGCTTGGACGGTGACTATGGCTACACCTTC | CASSLDGDYGYTF
TRBJ2-1 | TRBV28 | . | TGTGCCAGCAGTTTCCCCATAGCGGAGAGCTCCTACAATGAGCAGTTCTTC | CASSFPIAESSYNEQFF
TRBJ1-4 | TRBV4-3 | TRBD1 | TGCGCCAGCAGGACGAGGCAGGGGGCGACTAATGAAAAACTGTTTTTT | CASRTRQGATNEKLFF
TRBJ2-2 | TRBV6-4 | TRBD2 | TGTGCCAGCAGTCCCTCGACTAGCGGGGGGGCCGGGGAGCTGTTTTTT | CASSPSTSGGAGELFF